This passage covers 14 T cell receptor beta chains from one sample sequenced in a study of T cells after yellow fever vaccination. TCRdb re-derived calls from the 5' RACE reads in MiXCR, one entry per CDR3 protein. The table shows 250,000 to 400,000 distinct CDR3 sequences, with about 4% occurring only once. Source: PBMCs, taken 5 days after the yellow fever booster vaccination. Receptors originate from a man younger than 30 who received the YFV17D yellow fever vaccine.

This clonotype was seen a handful of times. The gene calls are TRBV6-5 and TRBJ2-5; 9 nucleotides match TRBD2. Germline lookup yields CDR1 MNHEY and CDR2 SVGAGI. The CDR3 runs 15 residues. V trimming: 6 bases; J trimming: 2 bases; junction bases outside the gene matches: 7. CDR3 nucleotides: TGTGCCAGCAGGTTAGCGGGGGCGTCACAAGAGACCCAGTACTTC. Its protein is CASRLAGASQETQYF.

This clonotype occurred many times. V gene TRBV20-1 combines with J gene TRBJ2-2, with D possibly being TRBD1 (5 bases). Trimming left V 3 bases short and J 0 bases short, with 5 bases between. The CDR3 is made up of 13 amino acids. From germline, CDR1 is DFQATT and CDR2 SNEGSKA (reference sequence). CDR3 sequence reads: CSARGPNTGELFF. CDR3 nucleotide sequence: TGCAGTGCTAGGGGGCCGAACACCGGGGAGCTGTTTTTT.

The sample holds a few counts of this clonotype. This may stem from a read error, because a much larger clone lies one nucleotide away. V usage is TRBV5-1 and J usage is TRBJ2-5; D uncertain. The germline V gene encodes CDR1 SGHRS and CDR2 YFSETQ. The CDR3 is 12 residues long. The V gene lost 2 bases and the J gene lost 0 bases, with 2 bases spanning the gap. The CDR3 region is CASSFDQETQYF. In DNA, the CDR3 is TGCGCCAGCAGCTTTGACCAAGAGACCCAGTACTTC. Full variable domain (missing parts from reference TRBV5-1 and TRBJ2-5): KAGVTQTPRYLIKTRGQQVTLSCSPISGHRSVSWYQQTPGQGLQFLFEYFSETQRNKGNFPGRFSGRQFSNSRSEMNVSTLELGDSALYLCASSFDQETQYFGPGTRLLVL.

This clonotype came up a few times. V and J are TRBV7-3 and TRBJ2-3; D gene ambiguous. Trimming cost V 4 bases and J 0 bases, with 14 bases left between them. The V gene's germline CDR1 is SGHTA and CDR2 FQGTGA. This CDR3 contains 16 residues. This CDR3 reads CASSSNPALSTDTQYF. Here the CDR3 DNA reads TGTGCCAGCAGCTCTAACCCGGCGTTGAGCACAGATACGCAGTATTTT.

This clonotype was seen ten or more times. The V gene is TRBV5-1, the J gene TRBJ2-2, with D perhaps being TRBD1 or TRBD2 (5 bases each). CDR3 size: 15 residues. With 2 bases removed from V and 3 bases from J, the gap between germline ends came to 11 bases. Germline CDR1 is SGHRS and CDR2 is YFSETQ. CDR3 nucleotides: TGCGCCAGCAGCTTCTTGGGGGATTACACCGGGGAGCTGTTTTTT. Translated, it gives CASSFLGDYTGELFF. Complete variable domain (other parts from reference TRBV5-1 and TRBJ2-2): KAGVTQTPRYLIKTRGQQVTLSCSPISGHRSVSWYQQTPGQGLQFLFEYFSETQRNKGNFPGRFSGRQFSNSRSEMNVSTLELGDSALYLCASSFLGDYTGELFFGEGSRLTVL.

This clonotype turned up a few times. CDR3 DNA sequence: TGTGCCAGCAAAACAGGGGGCGAGCAGTACTTC. This encodes CASKTGGEQYF. The rearrangement uses TRBV6-6 and TRBJ2-7; 8 nucleotides match TRBD1. This CDR3 has 11 residues. V dropped 7 bases and J dropped 6; count of bases not matched to a gene: 2. Germline V gene sequence: CDR1 MNHNY, CDR2 SVGAGI (reference sequence).

This clonotype occurred a few times. This rearrangement joins TRBV7-9 to TRBJ1-4; D uncertain. Trimming left V 5 bases short and J 6 bases short, with 13 bases between. CDR1 is SEHNR and CDR2 is FQNEAQ in the germline V gene (reference sequence). The CDR3 has 14 residues. The chain's CDR3 is CASSPEPGDEKLFF. As DNA, the CDR3 is TGTGCCAGCAGCCCTGAACCCGGCGATGAAAAACTGTTTTTT.

In its sample, this clonotype was seen many times. The genes are TRBV29-1 and TRBJ2-3, with D perhaps TRBD1 or TRBD2 (6 bases each). Germline CDR1 reads SQVTM; CDR2 reads ANQGSEA. V was pared by 5 bases and J by 2 bases, with 11 bases between. This CDR3 has 13 residues. In DNA form, the CDR3 reads TGCAGCGTTCGGGGGCCAATCACAGATACGCAGTATTTT. It specifies CSVRGPITDTQYF.

The genes are TRBV9 and TRBJ1-3, with a possible D match to TRBD1 (5 bases). Germline-derived CDR1 and CDR2 are SGDLS and YYNGEE. V dropped 0 bases and J dropped 8 bases, with 15 bases sitting between them. This CDR3 is 15 amino acids long. The CDR3 DNA reads as TGTGCCAGCAGCGTAGCGCGGGGCGGATGGGACACCATATATTTT. Translation gives CASSVARGGWDTIYF.

The chain employs TRBV20-1 and TRBJ2-3; TRBD2 might be the D (6 bases). The CDR3 has 13 amino acids. The V and J ends lost 3 bases and 5 bases respectively, with 12 bases between them. The V gene's germline CDR1 is DFQATT and CDR2 SNEGSKA (reference sequence). This CDR3 is CSARGGLLDTQYF. The CDR3 coding sequence is TGCAGTGCTAGGGGAGGACTACTAGATACGCAGTATTTT.

This clonotype was counted many times. The chain uses TRBV10-2 and TRBJ2-1, with TRBD2 matching 9 bases. The CDR3 loop spans 14 amino acids. J lost 4 bases, V lost 8 bases, and 6 bases had no gene match. Germline values: CDR1 WSHSY, CDR2 SAAADI. This CDR3 reads CASALAGLYNEQFF. In DNA form, the CDR3 reads TGCGCCAGCGCTCTAGCGGGGCTTTACAATGAGCAGTTCTTC.

There are many counts of this clonotype. The chain has TRBV6-5 and TRBJ1-6; 7 bases are shared with TRBD1. Germline lookup yields CDR1 MNHEY and CDR2 SVGAGI. Trimming cost V 6 bases and J 8 bases; bases outside gene matches: 4. The CDR3 loop spans 13 amino acids. The CDR3, as DNA: TGTGCCAGCAGACAGGGGAGGGATTCACCCCTCCACTTT. This sequence encodes CASRQGRDSPLHF.

The J gene is TRBJ2-3, the V gene TRBV5-1; possibly TRBD2 for D (6 bases). Germline CDR1 is SGHRS and CDR2 is YFSETQ. The ends were cut back, 3 bases at V and 6 bases at J, with 20 bases in the middle. The length of the CDR3 is 16 residues. CDR3: CASSSADGGKLDTQYF. CDR3 coding DNA: TGCGCCAGCAGCTCCGCGGACGGGGGTAAGCTCGATACGCAGTATTTT.

The chain recombines TRBV7-2 with TRBJ2-5; D might be TRBD2 (6 bases). This CDR3 spans 11 amino acids. Germline lookup yields CDR1 SGHTA and CDR2 FQGNSA. The V gene lost 10 bases and the J gene lost 2 bases, with 8 bases spanning the gap. CDR3 region: CATGLQETQYF. In nucleotides, the CDR3 is TGTGCCACGGGACTGCAAGAGACCCAGTACTTC.